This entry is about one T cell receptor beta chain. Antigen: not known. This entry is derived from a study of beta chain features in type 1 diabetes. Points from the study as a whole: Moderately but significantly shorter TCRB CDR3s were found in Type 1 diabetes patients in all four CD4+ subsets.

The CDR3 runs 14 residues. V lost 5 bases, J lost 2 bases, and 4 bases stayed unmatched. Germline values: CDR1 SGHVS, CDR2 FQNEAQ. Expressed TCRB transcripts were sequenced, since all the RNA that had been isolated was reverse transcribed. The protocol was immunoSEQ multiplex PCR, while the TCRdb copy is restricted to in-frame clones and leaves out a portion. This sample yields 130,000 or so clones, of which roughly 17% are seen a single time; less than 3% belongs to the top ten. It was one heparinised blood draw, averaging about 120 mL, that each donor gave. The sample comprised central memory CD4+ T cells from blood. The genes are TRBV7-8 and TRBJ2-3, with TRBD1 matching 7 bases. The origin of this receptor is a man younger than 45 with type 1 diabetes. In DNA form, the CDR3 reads TGTGCCAGCAGCCCGGGACAGTTCACAGATACGCAGTATTTT. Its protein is CASSPGQFTDTQYF.